This TCR beta chain stems from a study of cytomegalovirus exposure and HLA in healthy donors. Study summary: Of the donors genotyped, approximately 400 in all, about 82% fell in the Caucasian-associated ancestry cluster. Study conclusions and caveats: In vitro testing confirmed three CMV-associated chains as specific for CMV antigens.

The V gene lost 10 bases and the J gene lost 5 bases, with 20 bases spanning the gap. CDR3 length: 14 amino acids. Germline V gives CDR1 SNHLY, CDR2 FYNNEI. Comment on this clone: Its matching antigen is unknown.

Primers: 60 Vbeta forward and 13 Jbeta reverse. Data came from immunoSEQ multiplex PCR; TCRdb stores just in-frame clones and leaves some out. The sample records roughly 140,000 clones, roughly 80% being singletons. This rearrangement joins TRBV2 to TRBJ1-1; tentative D call: TRBD1 (5 bases). The receptor's source is a woman aged 40 to 49 in good health and CMV-seropositive. Sequenced sample: PBMCs. CDR3 sequence reads: CATSTGGGRTEAFF. Here the CDR3 DNA reads TGTGCCACCTCTACCGGGGGGGGTCGGACTGAAGCTTTCTTT.